This paragraph reports one T cell receptor (beta chain). Its target is not known. The sample is drawn from a study of identical twins. Study-wide results and limits: Models underestimated TCR alpha sharing (out-of-frame) in monozygotic twins. Cord blood beta clonotypes present at high abundance carried fewer insertions; no such pattern appeared in memory repertoires. Donors were not followed over many years; analysis was cross-sectional. Excess sharing by twins proved weaker in beta out-of-frame sequences.

The CDR3 sequence is 14 residues long. J lost 4 bases, V lost 7 bases, and 3 bases had no gene match. In germline, CDR1 is SNHLY, CDR2 FYNNEI. TCRdb re-derived calls from the 5' RACE reads in MiXCR, one entry per CDR3 protein. The sample includes about 390,000 distinct CDR3 sequences, about 10% of them seen just once. Source material: naive T cells sorted from blood. The TCR was taken from a woman in her forties or fifties in good health. V is TRBV2 and J is TRBJ2-1; 11 bases are shared with TRBD1. The CDR3 DNA sequence: TGTGCCAGCACCTGGGACAGGGGGTACAATGAGCAGTTCTTC. Translating it yields CASTWDRGYNEQFF.